A selection of T cell receptor beta chains follows, all from one sample in a study of Graves' ophthalmopathy and Graves' hyperthyroidism. In TCRdb, the multiplex PCR reads were re-called with MiXCR into one record per CDR3 protein. This table holds roughly 400,000 distinct CDR3 sequences, 15% found once. The sequenced material came from peripheral blood. These TCRs come from a young woman with stable Graves' hyperthyroidism. Each CDR3 is given with its conserved first and last residue. The order of the fields is J gene, clone size, D gene, V gene, CDR3 DNA, CDR3 protein. D genes are given only for firm matches. Clone sizes are given selectively: once, few, many, or a class where the clone is expanded.

TRBJ2-5 few . TRBV29-1 TGCAGCCCCTCTAGGGCAGGTAACCCACGGACGCAAGAGACCCAGTACTTC CSPSRAGNPRTQETQYF
TRBJ2-2 . TRBD1 TRBV12-3/TRBV12-4 TGTGCCAGCGGTTACAGGGGCGGGGAGCTGTTTTTT CASGYRGGELFF
TRBJ2-7 many . TRBV11-3 TGTGCCAGCAGCTCAGTTTTGGAAGAGCAGTACTTC CASSSVLEEQYF
TRBJ2-2 many . TRBV9 TGTGCCAGCAGCGGACATTCCAGGAACACCGGGGAGCTGTTTTTT CASSGHSRNTGELFF
TRBJ1-2 many TRBD1 TRBV27 TGTGCCAGTAAGGGACAGCCCTCTAACTATGGCTACACCTTC CASKGQPSNYGYTF
TRBJ2-2 many . TRBV12-3/TRBV12-4 TGTGCCAGCAGTCCACGTTTCGTCGGGGAGCTGTTTTTT CASSPRFVGELFF
TRBJ2-7 many TRBD2 TRBV11-2 TGTGCCAGCAGCTTAGAAGCGGGAGGGCCCTACGAGCAGTACTTC CASSLEAGGPYEQYF
TRBJ2-3 many . TRBV11-3 TGTGCCAGCAGCCCTCTCGCAGATACGCAGTATTTT CASSPLADTQYF
TRBJ1-1 . . TRBV6-1 TGTGCCAGCAGGAGTACGAAGATAACTGAAGCTTTCTTT CASRSTKITEAFF
TRBJ2-5 many TRBD2 TRBV6-2/TRBV6-3 TGTGCCAGCAGCGGACTAGCGGGGTATGAGACCCAGTACTTC CASSGLAGYETQYF
TRBJ2-3 many TRBD2 TRBV12-3/TRBV12-4 TGTGCCAGCAGTCTCGGGGGGTGGGGCACAGATACGCAGTATTTT CASSLGGWGTDTQYF
TRBJ1-1 many TRBD1 TRBV5-1 TGCGCCAGCAGCTTCGACAGGGTTCGCACTGAAGCTTTCTTT CASSFDRVRTEAFF
TRBJ1-1 many . TRBV11-2 TGTGCCAGCAGTTCAATAAGGGCCAAAATGAGATCCACTGAAGCTTTCTTT CASSSIRAKMRSTEAFF
TRBJ2-7 many . TRBV28 TGTGCCAGCTATGCCGGGACTGAGACCTACGAGCAGTACTTC CASYAGTETYEQYF
TRBJ1-5 . TRBD1 TRBV6-1 TGTGCCAGCAGTGGGACAGGGAGCCCCAATCAGCCCCAGCATTTT CASSGTGSPNQPQHF
TRBJ1-3 many . TRBV7-2 TGTGCCAGCAGCGCGGTTAGGGGGACTGGAAACACCATATATTTT CASSAVRGTGNTIYF
TRBJ1-6 . . TRBV7-9 TGTGCCAGCAGCTTAGTATCGGGCAGACCCAATTCACCCCTCCACTTT CASSLVSGRPNSPLHF
TRBJ1-1 many . TRBV3-1 TGTGCCAGCAGCCCATATACCGGGACACAAAAGGGAGCTTTCTTT CASSPYTGTQKGAFF
TRBJ2-5 many . TRBV11-2 TGTAACCAAGAGACCCAGTACTTC CNQETQYF
TRBJ1-2 many . TRBV2 TGTGCCAGCACTACCCCCAGGCTCTCCTTCTATGGCTACACCTTC CASTTPRLSFYGYTF
TRBJ1-6 . . TRBV12-3/TRBV12-4 TGTGCCGTCCCCGGTACCTCCTATAATTCACCCCTCCACTTT CAVPGTSYNSPLHF
TRBJ1-6 many . TRBV25-1 TGTGCCAGCAGTGAATCTCGGTGGACCAGATCACCCCTCCACTTT CASSESRWTRSPLHF
TRBJ2-7 . . TRBV11-2 TGTGCCAGCAGCCTAAAGGACGCCGTGTACTTC CASSLKDAVYF
TRBJ2-7 many . TRBV24-1 TGTGCCACCAGTGATTCGGACAGCTCCTACGAGCAGTACTTC CATSDSDSSYEQYF
TRBJ1-5 many . TRBV6-2/TRBV6-3 TGTGCCAGCAGTTCCCGGTCGTTAGGCAATCAGCCCCAGCATTTT CASSSRSLGNQPQHF
TRBJ1-6 few . TRBV7-9 TGTGCCAGCAGCGACAGGAGGGAGTCGGCATCAAATTCACCCCTCCACTTT CASSDRRESASNSPLHF
TRBJ2-7 few . TRBV20-1 TGCAGTGCCCGGAGGAGGACTACCTGGGAGCAGTACTTC CSARRRTTWEQYF
TRBJ2-7 many TRBD2 TRBV7-2 TGTGCCAGCAGCTGGACTAGCGGGGGAACCTACGAGCAGTACTTC CASSWTSGGTYEQYF
TRBJ1-2 many . TRBV13 TGTGCCAGCAGCTTAGAGTCCCGAGAAACCCCTAACTATGGCTACACCTTC CASSLESRETPNYGYTF
TRBJ2-3 . . TRBV7-9 TGTGCCAGCAGCCCGTTCGGGGCAGATACGCAGTATTTT CASSPFGADTQYF
TRBJ2-6 few . TRBV3-1 TGTGCCAGCAGCCAAGTTGGGCCCTCTGGGGCCAACGTCCTGACTTTC CASSQVGPSGANVLTF